A single sample is the source of the 15 T cell receptor beta chains below, sequenced in a study of blood T cell repertoires in COVID-19. Method: immunoSEQ multiplex PCR; TCRdb's copy keeps in-frame clones and lacks some. This table holds some 230,000 clones, about 85% found once. The specimen was peripheral blood. The receptors derive from a middle-aged man who had recovered from COVID-19.

This chain connects TRBV15 to TRBJ2-7; 10 positions agree with TRBD2. The CDR3 length is 15 residues. The V segment lost 5 bases and the J segment 3 bases; nucleotides outside the gene matches: 7. Germline assignment: CDR1 LNHNV and CDR2 YYDKDF (reference sequence). The CDR3 loop is CATSHRASGGYEQYF. The CDR3 DNA reads TGTGCCACCAGCCATCGGGCTAGCGGGGGCTACGAGCAGTACTTC.

The chain joins TRBV20-1 to TRBJ2-2; 8 bases are shared with TRBD2. The J segment lost 1 base and the V segment lost 3 bases, leaving 4 bases of the junction unmatched. This CDR3 has 15 amino acids. Germline V lookup: CDR1 DFQATT, CDR2 SNEGSKA (reference sequence). The CDR3: CSASISGMNTGELFF. As DNA, the CDR3 is TGCAGTGCTAGTATTAGCGGGATGAACACCGGGGAGCTGTTTTTT.

Note on this clone: The identical CDR3 is also encoded by other nucleotide sequences in the sample. The genes are TRBV28 and TRBJ1-2, with TRBD1 matching 9 bases. Unmatched junction bases numbered 3, after V lost 6 bases and J lost 4 bases. This CDR3 comprises 13 residues. In germline, CDR1 is MDHEN, CDR2 SYDVKM. The CDR3 nucleotides are TGTGCCAGCAGGACAGGGGGGAGCTATGGCTACACCTTC. It is translated as CASRTGGSYGYTF.

The chain joins TRBV18 to TRBJ2-7, with TRBD2 identical over 8 bases. Unmatched junction bases numbered 11, after V lost 6 bases and J lost 4 bases. The CDR3 runs 15 residues. CDR1 and CDR2 from the germline V gene are KGHSH and LQKENI. CDR3 sequence: CASSPGLAGLYEQYF. The DNA of the CDR3 is TGTGCCAGCTCGCCCGGACTAGCCGGTCTTTACGAGCAGTACTTC.

The genes are TRBV24-1 and TRBJ2-5; TRBD2 matches 12 bases. The CDR3 has 17 amino acids. The trim removed 2 bases at V and 2 bases at J, leaving 5 bases unmatched. Germline assignment: CDR1 KGHDR and CDR2 SFDVKD. CDR3 in DNA: TGTGCCACCAGTGATTGGGGGCTAGCGGGAGGGCAAGAGACCCAGTACTTC. As protein: CATSDWGLAGGQETQYF.

This chain links TRBV3-1 (or the pseudogene TRBV3-2) with TRBJ2-3; a possible D gene is TRBD2 (5 bases). This CDR3 has 12 amino acids. The V gene's germline CDR1 is LGHDT and CDR2 YNNKEL (reference sequence). V gave up 4 bases and J gave up 6 bases, with 8 bases separating them. The CDR3 sequence is CASSLDSDTQYF. CDR3 in DNA: TGTGCCAGCAGCCTGGACTCCGATACGCAGTATTTT.

This sequence joins TRBV24-1 and TRBJ2-1; D is possibly TRBD1 (6 bases). The V and J ends lost 12 bases and 0 bases respectively, with 11 bases between them. Germline CDR1 reads KGHDR; CDR2 reads SFDVKD. This CDR3 spans 13 amino acids. DNA of the CDR3: TGTGCCTCACAGGGCAGCTCCTACAATGAGCAGTTCTTC. It codes for CASQGSSYNEQFF.

The V call is TRBV19, the J call TRBJ1-2, with 9 nucleotides matching TRBD1. Germline CDR1 and CDR2: LNHDA and SQIVND (reference sequence). The CDR3 is made up of 15 amino acids. Unmatched junction bases numbered 11, after V lost 6 bases and J lost 6 bases. Here the CDR3 reads CASRDHRGRVDGYTF. Here the CDR3 DNA reads TGTGCCAGTAGGGATCACAGGGGGCGCGTCGATGGCTACACCTTC.

J is TRBJ2-5 and V is TRBV27, with 10 bases lining up with TRBD2. J gave up 2 bases and V 8 bases, and 8 bases lay outside the gene matches. Germline-derived CDR1 and CDR2 are MNHEY and SMNVEV (reference sequence). This CDR3 has 15 amino acids. CDR3 residues: CASGVSGRPQETQYF. The CDR3 DNA follows: TGTGCCAGCGGGGTTAGCGGGAGGCCACAAGAGACCCAGTACTTC.

The rearrangement links TRBV19 to TRBJ2-3; 7 nucleotides match TRBD2. CDR1 is LNHDA, CDR2 SQIVND, per germline (reference sequence). The CDR3 consists of 15 residues. J gave up 2 bases and V 8 bases, and 10 bases lay outside the gene matches. In nucleotides, the CDR3 is TGTGCCAGTTATGGTTCTAGCGGACCCACAGATACGCAGTATTTT. It encodes CASYGSSGPTDTQYF.

The chain has TRBV7-2 and TRBJ2-7, with 9 bases matching TRBD1. This CDR3 contains 15 residues. V lost 6 bases to trimming and J lost 4 bases; unmatched junction nucleotides: 10. Germline lookup yields CDR1 SGHTA and CDR2 FQGNSA. The CDR3, as DNA: TGTGCCAGCAGAAGACCGGGACAGGGAACTTACGAGCAGTACTTC. This translates into CASRRPGQGTYEQYF. The whole variable domain, remainder taken from reference TRBV7-2 and TRBJ2-7, is GAGVSQSPSNKVTEKGKDVELRCDPISGHTALYWYRQSLGQGLEFLIYFQGNSAPDKSGLPSDRFSAERTGGSVSTLTIQRTQQEDSAVYLCASRRPGQGTYEQYFGPGTRLTVT.

The V call is TRBV5-5, the J call TRBJ1-4, with 9 bases matching TRBD1. CDR3 length: 16 residues. Germline V gene sequence: CDR1 SGHKS, CDR2 YYEKEE (reference sequence). V gave up 4 bases and J gave up 11 bases; unmatched junction bases: 15. The CDR3 loop reads CASSLTDGTGIPKLFF. The CDR3 DNA sequence: TGTGCCAGCAGCCTGACGGATGGGACAGGGATCCCTAAACTGTTTTTT.

J is TRBJ1-4 and V is TRBV27; maybe TRBD1 (6 bases). This CDR3 contains 18 residues. Trimming stripped 6 bases from V and 7 bases from J, with 27 bases between. Germline CDR1 is MNHEY and CDR2 is SMNVEV (reference sequence). As DNA, the CDR3 is TGTGCCAGCAGGAGGGGGGGGGCAGCGAGCGGGGTAGCTGAAAAACTGTTTTTT. This sequence encodes CASRRGGAASGVAEKLFF.

The table lists this clone with many counts. V usage is TRBV11-1 and J usage is TRBJ2-1, with 7 bases aligning to TRBD2. The germline V gene encodes CDR1 SGHAT and CDR2 FQDESV (reference sequence). The CDR3 is made up of 15 amino acids. V dropped 0 bases and J dropped 9; count of bases not matched to a gene: 8. CDR3 sequence (DNA): TGTGCCAGCAGCTTAGCGGGAGGGCCGGGGGGTGAGCAGTTCTTC. Translating it yields CASSLAGGPGGEQFF.

This clone was detected a few times. The rearrangement uses TRBV14 and TRBJ2-1; 7 bases map to TRBD1. The CDR3 has 16 amino acids. CDR1 is SGHDN and CDR2 is FVKESK in the germline V gene. V shed 3 bases, J shed 4 bases, and the junction held 9 bases outside the gene matches. As DNA, the CDR3 is TGTGCCAGCAGCCACACAGGGACAGACCTTTACAATGAGCAGTTCTTC. This translates into CASSHTGTDLYNEQFF.